This T cell receptor beta chain came from a study of T cells after yellow fever vaccination. Across the study: The fractions with low cell numbers were processed using SMART-Seq v4 Ultra Low Input.

Trimming removed 1 base at V and 2 bases at J, with 10 bases between. The CDR3 sequence is 14 residues long. The germline gives CDR1 SQVTM, CDR2 ANQGSEA. Findings of the study overall: Shared CD4/CD8 clonotypes were a small share, likely from convergent recombination. Among primary-vaccination clones, most reappeared after the booster, at 95% to 96% for CD4 and 85% to 90% for CD8. The secondary T-cell response peaked on day 5, not day 15, but was weaker.

This clonotype was counted between two and nine times. Its matching antigen is unknown. One entry per CDR3 protein, called by TCRdb with MiXCR from the 5' RACE reads. The table has roughly 99,000 distinct CDR3 sequences, around 5.8% seen once. This sequence was found in a man between 18 and 35 years old who received the YFV17D yellow fever vaccine. The V gene is TRBV29-1, the J gene TRBJ2-3; D not resolved. Sequencing was performed on CD8+ T cells sorted from PBMCs, taken 10 days after the yellow fever booster vaccination. The CDR3 here is CSVEGKGYTDTQYF. CDR3 nucleotide sequence: TGCAGCGTTGAAGGAAAGGGATACACAGATACGCAGTATTTT.